What follows are 20 T cell receptor beta chains derived from one specimen sequenced in a study of OX40 agonist ivuxolimab in advanced cancers. Only in-frame clones appear in the TCRdb table, and some are missing; sequencing was by immunoSEQ multiplex PCR. The table lists 45,000 to 50,000 clones, roughly 87% of them singletons. Source: CD4+ or CD8+ T cells sorted from blood, taken in a trial of the OX40 agonist ivuxolimab. Source of these receptors: an adult with an advanced solid tumor such as melanoma, head and neck, liver or kidney cancer.

This CDR3 reads CASISDTSYEQYF. Written as DNA, the CDR3 is TGCGCCAGTATCTCGGACACTTCCTACGAGCAGTACTTC. The genes are TRBV5-1 and TRBJ2-7; a possible D gene is TRBD1 (5 bases). With 8 bases removed from V and 1 base from J, the gap between germline ends came to 13 bases. This CDR3 has 13 residues. Germline V gene lookup returns CDR1 SGHRS and CDR2 YFSETQ. The full variable domain, in which reference TRBV5-1 and TRBJ2-7 provide the parts outside the CDR3, is KAGVTQTPRYLIKTRGQQVTLSCSPISGHRSVSWYQQTPGQGLQFLFEYFSETQRNKGNFPGRFSGRQFSNSRSEMNVSTLELGDSALYLCASISDTSYEQYFGPGTRLTVT.

The V call is TRBV4-3, the J call TRBJ2-7, with D perhaps TRBD1 (6 bases). Germline-derived CDR1 and CDR2 are LGHNA and YSLEER. This CDR3 contains 16 residues. V lost 0 bases, J lost 3 bases, and 15 bases lay in between. Here the CDR3 DNA reads TGCGCCAGCAGCCAAGACTCCAGGGGTTCCGTCTACGAGCAGTACTTC. Translation: CASSQDSRGSVYEQYF.

The J gene is TRBJ1-1, the V gene TRBV5-4, with 7 bases identical to TRBD1. The CDR3 has 14 residues. V lost 1 base, J lost 3 bases, and 3 bases stayed unmatched. Germline V CDR1 and CDR2: SGHNT, YYREEE (reference sequence). The CDR3 sequence: CASSLSGGYTEAFF. The CDR3 region has the DNA TGTGCCAGCAGCTTGTCAGGGGGATACACTGAAGCTTTCTTT.

This chain links TRBV4-2 with TRBJ2-1, with D uncertain. Trimming shortened V by 3 bases and J by 7 bases, and 7 bases separated the two germline ends. Germline V gene lookup returns CDR1 LGHNA and CDR2 YNFKEQ. The CDR3 totals 12 residues. The CDR3: CASSHGGNEQFF. CDR3 sequence (DNA): TGTGCCAGCAGCCACGGCGGAAATGAGCAGTTCTTC.

This chain joins TRBV28 and TRBJ2-1; 15 nucleotides line up with TRBD2. Losses at the gene ends were 6 bases for V and 8 bases for J; bases not matched to a gene: 8. The CDR3 spans 16 residues. Per the germline V gene, CDR1 is MDHEN and CDR2 is SYDVKM. The chain's CDR3 is CASSKGLAGGGDEQFF. In DNA, the CDR3 is TGTGCCAGCAGCAAGGGACTAGCGGGGGGCGGGGATGAGCAGTTCTTC.

This clone has a single count. The chain has TRBV18 and TRBJ2-1, with 10 nucleotides matching TRBD2. Germline V gene data show CDR1 as KGHSH and CDR2 as LQKENI. The CDR3 has 15 residues. V gave up 3 bases and J gave up 3 bases; unmatched junction bases: 2. CDR3 DNA: TGTGCCAGCTCACCTTCTAGCGGGGGCTACAATGAGCAGTTCTTC. Protein product: CASSPSSGGYNEQFF.

The genes are TRBV9 and TRBJ2-1, with D possibly TRBD2 on 6 matching bases. V was trimmed by 4 bases and J by 4 bases, leaving 9 bases between them. This CDR3 region has 13 residues. Germline assignment: CDR1 SGDLS and CDR2 YYNGEE. Here the CDR3 DNA reads TGTGCCAGCAGCATTAGCGGTTACAATGAGCAGTTCTTC. It translates to CASSISGYNEQFF.

The rearrangement uses TRBV27 and TRBJ1-2; a possible D gene is TRBD1 (5 bases). V dropped 2 bases and J dropped 4 bases, with 17 bases sitting between them. This CDR3 is 16 amino acids long. Germline CDR1 and CDR2: MNHEY and SMNVEV (reference sequence). The CDR3 reads CASSLGGAGLSYGYTF. The DNA for the CDR3 is TGTGCCAGCAGTTTAGGGGGTGCAGGCCTAAGCTATGGCTACACCTTC.

On this clone itself: Other DNA sequences within the sample encode an identical CDR3. The chain links TRBV27 to TRBJ1-1; D call uncertain. This CDR3 is 13 amino acids long. The germline V gene has CDR1 MNHEY and CDR2 SMNVEV (reference sequence). V was trimmed by 2 bases and J by 0 bases, leaving 4 bases between them. CDR3 in amino acids: CASSLSMNTEAFF. In DNA form, the CDR3 reads TGTGCCAGCAGTTTAAGTATGAACACTGAAGCTTTCTTT.

The genes are TRBV19 and TRBJ2-1; tentative D call: TRBD2 (6 bases). The germline CDR1 and CDR2 sequences are LNHDA and SQIVND (reference sequence). V lost 6 bases, J lost 4 bases, and 16 bases lay in between. The CDR3 sequence is 15 residues long. The CDR3 reads CASSTTSGVYNEQFF. The CDR3 DNA sequence: TGTGCCAGTAGCACCACGTCGGGAGTTTACAATGAGCAGTTCTTC.

The gene calls are TRBV11-3 and TRBJ2-7, with TRBD1 identical over 8 bases. CDR3 length: 18 residues. CDR1 and CDR2 from the germline V gene are SGHNT and YENEEA. Trimming at V came to 1 base and at J to 7 bases, leaving 18 bases not matched to a gene. The CDR3, as DNA: TGTGCCAGCAGCTTAGGGGAAGGCGCGGGACAGGATGGTGTTGAGCAGTACTTC. The encoded protein is CASSLGEGAGQDGVEQYF. Variable domain in full (rest from reference TRBV11-3 and TRBJ2-7): EAGVVQSPRYKIIEKKQPVAFWCNPISGHNTLYWYLQNLGQGPELLIRYENEEAVDDSQLPKDRFSAERLKGVDSTLKIQPAELGDSAVYLCASSLGEGAGQDGVEQYFGPGTRLTVT.

The chain combines TRBV4-1 with TRBJ2-7; either TRBD1 or TRBD2 may supply D (5 bases each). V was shortened by 6 bases and J by 1 base, with 13 bases between the two germline ends. There are 14 residues in the CDR3. Germline lookup yields CDR1 MGHRA and CDR2 YSYEKL. The CDR3 DNA sequence: TGCGCCAGCAGTCCCGGGACGAATTCCTACGAGCAGTACTTC. This translates into CASSPGTNSYEQYF.

This clone was detected once. DNA for the CDR3: TGTGCCAGCAGTTACGTCCAGGGGGCTTACGAGCAGTACTTC. Its translation: CASSYVQGAYEQYF. V usage is TRBV6-5 and J usage is TRBJ2-7; TRBD1 matches at 8 bases. This CDR3 has 14 amino acids. Trimming took 2 bases from V and 4 from J; bases not matched to a gene: 4. Germline V gene lookup returns CDR1 MNHEY and CDR2 SVGAGI.

V is TRBV5-1 and J is TRBJ2-7; 11 bases line up with TRBD2. The CDR3 totals 13 residues. With 2 bases clipped from V and 6 bases from J, the junction kept 1 base outside the gene matches. Germline V gene data show CDR1 as SGHRS and CDR2 as YFSETQ. DNA of the CDR3: TGCGCCAGCAGCTTACTAGCGGGAGCCGAGCAGTACTTC. This encodes CASSLLAGAEQYF. The entire variable domain, with the rest obtained from reference TRBV5-1 and TRBJ2-7, is as follows: KAGVTQTPRYLIKTRGQQVTLSCSPISGHRSVSWYQQTPGQGLQFLFEYFSETQRNKGNFPGRFSGRQFSNSRSEMNVSTLELGDSALYLCASSLLAGAEQYFGPGTRLTVT.

The chain joins TRBV10-1 to TRBJ2-1, with TRBD2 matching over 12 bases. CDR1 and CDR2 from the germline V gene are WNHNN and SYGVQD (reference sequence). Trimming removed 2 bases from V and 2 bases from J; junction bases left unmatched: 4. The CDR3 is made up of 17 amino acids. The CDR3 spells CASSETSGGTPYNEQFF. In nucleotides, the CDR3 is TGCGCCAGCAGTGAGACTAGCGGGGGGACCCCCTACAATGAGCAGTTCTTC.

This chain connects TRBV7-9 to TRBJ2-7; tentatively, D is TRBD1 (5 bases). CDR1 is SEHNR and CDR2 is FQNEAQ in the germline V gene (reference sequence). V lost 4 bases, J lost 3 bases, and 7 bases lay in between. The CDR3 covers 12 residues. DNA of the CDR3: TGTGCCAGCAGCTACGACAGCTACGAGCAGTACTTC. It translates to CASSYDSYEQYF.

This clone was observed a handful of times. The chain couples TRBV11-1 to TRBJ2-3; D perhaps matches TRBD2 (6 bases). With 5 bases removed from V and 0 bases from J, the gap between germline ends came to 21 bases. This CDR3 is built from 18 residues. Germline CDR1 SGHAT, CDR2 FQDESV (reference sequence). The CDR3 loop reads CASSPAFGGYLSTDTQYF. As DNA, the CDR3 is TGTGCCAGCAGCCCCGCCTTCGGGGGATATCTTAGCACAGATACGCAGTATTTT.

This chain uses TRBV6-5 with TRBJ2-3; no firm D call. The CDR3 has 16 amino acids. The V and J ends lost 2 bases and 0 bases respectively, with 12 bases between them. CDR1 is MNHEY, CDR2 SVGAGI, per germline. The CDR3 loop reads CASSYEVKTSTDTQYF. CDR3 coding DNA: TGTGCCAGCAGTTACGAGGTGAAAACTAGCACAGATACGCAGTATTTT.

This chain links TRBV6-5 with TRBJ2-5; D is unclear. V shed 2 bases and J shed 2 bases, with 12 bases lying between them. This CDR3 comprises 15 residues. Germline CDR1 reads MNHEY; CDR2 reads SVGAGI. This CDR3 reads CASSYRTDAQETQYF. The DNA for the CDR3 is TGTGCCAGCAGTTACCGGACGGACGCACAAGAGACCCAGTACTTC.

This rearrangement joins TRBV19 to TRBJ2-2; D ambiguous. The V gene lost 2 bases and the J gene lost 4 bases, with 5 bases spanning the gap. Germline lookup yields CDR1 LNHDA and CDR2 SQIVND (reference sequence). This CDR3 contains 13 residues. In DNA, the CDR3 is TGTGCCAGTAGTATACCAGGCACCGGGGAGCTGTTTTTT. Translation gives CASSIPGTGELFF.